This T cell receptor beta chain was observed in a study of blood T cell repertoires in COVID-19. Study details: T cells, B-cell-depleted T cells, or PBMCs supplied cDNA or gDNA.

Assignment of participants to cohorts was predicated upon participant-reported clinical history. This clone has just one count. Germline assignment: CDR1 KGHSH and CDR2 LQKENI. J gave up 6 bases and V 5 bases, and 10 bases lay outside the gene matches. The CDR3 has 15 residues. Per the original data handling: Estimated nucleated cell counts came from reference gene primer amplification. This table comes from immunoSEQ multiplex PCR, and its TCRdb copy is limited to in-frame clones, with some not included. That table furnishes V, J and clone size, whereas the DNA furnished D and trimming. The data hold some 200,000 clones, with more than 75% observed a single time.

The chain recombines TRBV18 with TRBJ2-3, with 8 bases identical to TRBD1. Sequenced input: PBMCs or T cells enriched from blood (not recorded which). This clonotype was obtained from a man between 25 and 39 years old in a cohort exposed to, infected with or recovered from COVID-19 (not recorded which). CDR3 nucleotides: TGTGCCAGCTCAGGACAGGGAGGAGGCGTGGATACGCAGTATTTT. Translating it yields CASSGQGGGVDTQYF.